This T cell receptor (beta chain) was profiled in a study of blood T cell repertoires in COVID-19. Overall study context: Italy, Spain and the United States were the sources of the convalescent and acute COVID-19 samples. T cells, B-cell-depleted T cells, or PBMCs supplied cDNA or gDNA.

As processed by the authors: Amplifying reference gene primers gave estimates of nucleated cell counts. Clones were sequenced by immunoSEQ multiplex PCR, and TCRdb holds only the in-frame ones, with some missing. V, J and clone size are those of that table, while D and trimming were read from the DNA. This table holds approximately 120,000 clones, about 83% found once. Source material: peripheral blood. The receptor was derived from a man between 60 and 75 years old with acute or convalescent COVID-19.

The CDR3 sequence: CATPTGTGDYGYTF. The CDR3 nucleotides read TGTGCCACCCCGACCGGGACAGGGGACTATGGCTACACCTTC. V gene TRBV28 combines with J gene TRBJ1-2; TRBD1 aligns across 10 bases. Unmatched junction bases numbered 8, after V lost 10 bases and J lost 3 bases. Germline V gene data show CDR1 as MDHEN and CDR2 as SYDVKM. CDR3 size: 14 residues.